A single sample gave rise to the 2 T cell receptor beta chains below, sequenced in a study of T cell responses to AZD1222 COVID-19 vaccine. Sequencing was performed with immunoSEQ multiplex PCR; in TCRdb, only in-frame clones are kept and a portion is missing. The sample gives just under 95,000 clones, approximately 91% of which show up once; about 20% is in the top ten. The source was peripheral blood, collected on day 0 of AZD1222 vaccination. All receptors come from an adult in good health.

This chain links TRBV6-2 or TRBV6-3 with TRBJ2-5; TRBD2 is a possible D gene (6 bases). Trimming pared 10 bases from V and 0 bases from J, leaving 18 bases between. The CDR3 extends over 15 amino acids. Germline V gene sequence: CDR1 MNHEY, CDR2 SVGEGT. CDR3 coding DNA: TGTGCCATCAGCTGGGGAGCGGGTAACCAAGAGACCCAGTACTTC. As protein: CAISWGAGNQETQYF.

The chain couples TRBV11-3 to TRBJ2-1, with unresolved D. Germline CDR1 and CDR2: SGHNT and YENEEA. The CDR3 contains 15 residues. V was shortened by 5 bases and J by 9 bases, with 20 bases between the two germline ends. CDR3: CASSPGPLTRGEQFF. CDR3 DNA sequence: TGTGCCAGCAGCCCCGGGCCACTAACTCGTGGTGAGCAGTTCTTC.